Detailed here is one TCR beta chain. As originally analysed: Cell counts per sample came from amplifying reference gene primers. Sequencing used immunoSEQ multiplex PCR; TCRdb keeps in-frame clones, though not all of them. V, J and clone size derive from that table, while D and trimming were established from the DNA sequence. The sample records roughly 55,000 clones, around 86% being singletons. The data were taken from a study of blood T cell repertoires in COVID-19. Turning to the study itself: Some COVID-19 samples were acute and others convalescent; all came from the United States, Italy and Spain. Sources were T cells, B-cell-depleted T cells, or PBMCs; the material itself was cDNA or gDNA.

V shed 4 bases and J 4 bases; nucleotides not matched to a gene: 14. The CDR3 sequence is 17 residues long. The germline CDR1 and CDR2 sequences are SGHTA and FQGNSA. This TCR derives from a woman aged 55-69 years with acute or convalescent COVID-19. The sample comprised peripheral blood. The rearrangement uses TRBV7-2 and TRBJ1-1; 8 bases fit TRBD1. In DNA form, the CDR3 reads TGTGCCAGCAGCTCGGCCCCAGGGGGCGTTTTACCCACTGAAGCTTTCTTT. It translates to CASSSAPGGVLPTEAFF.